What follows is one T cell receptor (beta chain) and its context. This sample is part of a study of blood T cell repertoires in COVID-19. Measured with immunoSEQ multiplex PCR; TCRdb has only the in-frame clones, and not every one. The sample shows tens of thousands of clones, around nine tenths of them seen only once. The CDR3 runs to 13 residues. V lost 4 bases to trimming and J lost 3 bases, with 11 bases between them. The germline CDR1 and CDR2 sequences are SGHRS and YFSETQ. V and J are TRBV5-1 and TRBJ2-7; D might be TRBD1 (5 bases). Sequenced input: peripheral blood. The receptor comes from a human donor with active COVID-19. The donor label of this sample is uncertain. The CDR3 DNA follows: TGCGCCAGCAGCCCAACAGGAAGCTACGAGCAGTACTTC. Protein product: CASSPTGSYEQYF. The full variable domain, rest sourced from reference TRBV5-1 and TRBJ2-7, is KAGVTQTPRYLIKTRGQQVTLSCSPISGHRSVSWYQQTPGQGLQFLFEYFSETQRNKGNFPGRFSGRQFSNSRSEMNVSTLELGDSALYLCASSPTGSYEQYFGPGTRLTVT.